Below are 29 T cell receptor beta chains sequenced from a single sample in a study of long-term antiretroviral therapy in people with HIV. The authors ran the immunoSEQ assay, v3.0, at survey level. Sequencing used immunoSEQ multiplex PCR; TCRdb keeps in-frame clones, though not all of them. Of tens of thousands of clones listed, approximately 90% are singletons. The source was unsorted PBMCs, collected 1.1 years after starting antiretroviral therapy. Receptors were obtained from a man between 18 and 29 years old with HIV.

This chain joins TRBV6-6 and TRBJ1-3, with unresolved D. Germline V lookup: CDR1 MNHNY, CDR2 SVGAGI (reference sequence). V was trimmed by 2 bases and J by 4 bases, leaving 9 bases between them. The length of the CDR3 is 14 residues. The CDR3, as DNA: TGTGCCAGCAGTTACGGGGAAGAGGGAAACACCATATATTTT. Protein product: CASSYGEEGNTIYF.

J is TRBJ2-7 and V is TRBV28, with a tentative D call TRBD2 (6 bases). Germline V gene data show CDR1 as MDHEN and CDR2 as SYDVKM. The ends were cut back, 8 bases at V and 3 bases at J, with 20 bases in the middle. The CDR3 has 15 residues. The CDR3 loop reads CASGGWLARGYEQYF. The CDR3 DNA reads TGTGCCAGCGGTGGCTGGCTAGCGAGGGGCTACGAGCAGTACTTC.

The chain has TRBV27 and TRBJ2-2; D gene ambiguous. V was shortened by 5 bases and J by 3 bases, with 13 bases between the two germline ends. Per the germline V gene, CDR1 is MNHEY and CDR2 is SMNVEV (reference sequence). CDR3 length: 15 amino acids. The CDR3 protein is CASSPDGGYTGELFF. CDR3 in DNA: TGTGCCAGCAGTCCGGACGGTGGATACACCGGGGAGCTGTTTTTT.

The count of this clone is one. This sequence joins TRBV14 and TRBJ2-7, with D possibly TRBD1 on 6 matching bases. This CDR3 contains 15 residues. The germline V and J ends were trimmed by 2 bases and 3 bases, with 14 bases remaining between them. The germline V gene has CDR1 SGHDN and CDR2 FVKESK. The CDR3 reads CASSQYREYFYEQYF. CDR3 coding DNA: TGTGCCAGCAGCCAATACAGGGAATATTTCTACGAGCAGTACTTC.

The V gene is TRBV7-8, the J gene TRBJ2-7, with TRBD1 matching 7 bases. The CDR3 consists of 15 residues. Trimming took 2 bases from V and 2 from J; bases not matched to a gene: 6. Germline loops: CDR1 SGHVS, CDR2 FQNEAQ. Here the CDR3 reads CASSLTRTGAYEQYF. CDR3 sequence (DNA): TGTGCCAGCAGCTTAACCCGGACAGGCGCCTACGAGCAGTACTTC.

The rearrangement uses TRBV9 and TRBJ2-1; 12 bases are shared with TRBD1. Germline-derived CDR1 and CDR2 are SGDLS and YYNGEE. Trimming cost V 3 bases and J 8 bases; bases outside gene matches: 6. CDR3 length: 15 amino acids. As DNA, the CDR3 is TGTGCCAGCAGCGATGGGACAGGGGGCTGGGATGAGCAGTTCTTC. Protein sequence: CASSDGTGGWDEQFF.

The chain joins TRBV6-1 to TRBJ1-4; tentatively, D is TRBD1 (5 bases). CDR3 length equals 15 residues. CDR1 and CDR2 from the germline V gene are MNHNS and SASEGT. The germline V and J ends were trimmed by 3 bases and 7 bases, with 15 bases remaining between them. The CDR3 protein is CASSDGGSISEKLFF. DNA of the CDR3: TGTGCCAGCAGTGACGGGGGATCTATTAGTGAAAAACTGTTTTTT.

In this sample, this clone turned up a few times. The V call is TRBV9, the J call TRBJ1-5, with D tentatively TRBD1 (5 bases). Germline CDR1 SGDLS, CDR2 YYNGEE. V shed 0 bases and J shed 3 bases, with 7 bases lying between them. The CDR3 extends over 14 amino acids. The CDR3 region has the DNA TGTGCCAGCAGCGTAGGGACATCCAATCAGCCCCAGCATTTT. Protein sequence: CASSVGTSNQPQHF.

The CDR3 sequence: CASSPRGQAYEAFF. The CDR3 nucleotides are TGTGCCAGCAGCCCCAGGGGACAGGCCTATGAAGCTTTCTTT. The rearrangement links TRBV7-8 to TRBJ1-1, with 8 bases lining up with TRBD1. The CDR3 runs to 14 residues. The V segment lost 5 bases and the J segment 7 bases; nucleotides outside the gene matches: 9. Germline loops: CDR1 SGHVS, CDR2 FQNEAQ.

The V gene is TRBV5-1, the J gene TRBJ2-5, with D perhaps being TRBD1 or TRBD2 (6 bases each). Trimming took off 1 base at V and 1 base at J, with 14 bases between the two ends. Germline V gene data show CDR1 as SGHRS and CDR2 as YFSETQ. The CDR3 runs to 16 residues. CDR3 in DNA: TGCGCCAGCAGCTTGTGGTCGGGGGCCTCCCAAGAGACCCAGTACTTC. Translation: CASSLWSGASQETQYF.

V usage is TRBV27 and J usage is TRBJ1-5; D is perhaps TRBD1 (5 bases). The V end lost 2 bases, the J end lost 4 bases, and 12 bases lay between the germline ends. The CDR3 is made up of 15 amino acids. Per germline, CDR1 MNHEY and CDR2 SMNVEV (reference sequence). The CDR3 nucleotides read TGTGCCAGCAGTTTAGGGACGCATGGAAATCAGCCCCAGCATTTT. This gives the protein CASSLGTHGNQPQHF.

This sequence joins TRBV5-1 and TRBJ2-7; 7 positions agree with TRBD1. This CDR3 comprises 17 residues. CDR1 and CDR2 (germline): SGHRS, YFSETQ. V dropped 7 bases and J dropped 3; count of bases not matched to a gene: 19. CDR3 residues: CASPMFGTDLTHYEQYF. CDR3 DNA sequence: TGCGCCAGCCCCATGTTCGGGACAGACCTAACCCACTACGAGCAGTACTTC. Full variable domain (remainder filled in from reference TRBV5-1 and TRBJ2-7): KAGVTQTPRYLIKTRGQQVTLSCSPISGHRSVSWYQQTPGQGLQFLFEYFSETQRNKGNFPGRFSGRQFSNSRSEMNVSTLELGDSALYLCASPMFGTDLTHYEQYFGPGTRLTVT.

This chain joins TRBV19 and TRBJ2-7, with 13 bases that match TRBD2. CDR3 size: 15 residues. Trimming removed 5 bases from V and 7 bases from J; junction bases left unmatched: 8. Germline CDR1 LNHDA, CDR2 SQIVND (reference sequence). The CDR3 nucleotides are TGTGCCAGTAGTCCGACTAGCGGGGGGCTCGTGGAGCAGTACTTC. As protein: CASSPTSGGLVEQYF.

V and J are TRBV5-1 and TRBJ2-5, with 11 bases fitting TRBD2. CDR3 size: 16 residues. V lost 0 bases, J lost 4 bases, and 5 bases stayed unmatched. Germline V lookup: CDR1 SGHRS, CDR2 YFSETQ. This CDR3 is CASSLAVLAGVETQYF. The CDR3 DNA reads TGCGCCAGCAGCTTGGCCGTACTAGCGGGAGTAGAGACCCAGTACTTC.

The J gene is TRBJ1-1, the V gene TRBV30; D possibly corresponds to TRBD1 (5 bases). The CDR3 covers 13 residues. Germline loops: CDR1 GTSNPN, CDR2 SVGIG (reference sequence). The germline V and J ends were trimmed by 2 bases and 0 bases, with 7 bases remaining between them. The CDR3 spells CAWSLGVNTEAFF. In nucleotides, the CDR3 is TGTGCCTGGAGTTTGGGGGTGAACACTGAAGCTTTCTTT. The full variable domain, in which reference TRBV30 and TRBJ1-1 provide the parts outside the CDR3, is SQTIHQWPATLVQPVGSPLSLECTVEGTSNPNLYWYRQAAGRGLQLLFYSVGIGQISSEVPQNLSASRPQDRQFILSSKKLLLSDSGFYLCAWSLGVNTEAFFGQGTRLTVV.

V and J are TRBV2 and TRBJ1-5, with 9 positions matching TRBD1. Germline loops: CDR1 SNHLY, CDR2 FYNNEI. J lost 1 base, V lost 6 bases, and 4 bases had no gene match. The CDR3 runs to 15 residues. The CDR3 sequence is CASRADRGSNQPQHF. The CDR3 nucleotides read TGTGCCAGCAGAGCCGACAGGGGGAGCAATCAGCCCCAGCATTTT.

The gene calls are TRBV7-8 and TRBJ2-2; D might be TRBD2 (5 bases). The CDR3 totals 15 residues. From germline, CDR1 is SGHVS and CDR2 FQNEAQ. The V end was cut by 5 bases, the J end by 1 base, with 11 bases between. Here the CDR3 reads CASSPRVENTGELFF. The CDR3 bases are TGTGCCAGCAGCCCGCGGGTGGAGAACACCGGGGAGCTGTTTTTT.

V is TRBV4-3 and J is TRBJ1-4; D remains unclear. Trimming pared 0 bases from V and 1 base from J, leaving 9 bases between. The CDR3 extends over 16 amino acids. Per the germline V gene, CDR1 is LGHNA and CDR2 is YSLEER. The CDR3 DNA reads TGCGCCAGCAGCCAAGATCCAGCAGGAACTAATGAAAAACTGTTTTTT. Amino acids: CASSQDPAGTNEKLFF.

The chain joins TRBV27 to TRBJ1-6, with D possibly TRBD1 on 5 matching bases. Trimming pared 2 bases from V and 6 bases from J, leaving 8 bases between. The germline gives CDR1 MNHEY, CDR2 SMNVEV (reference sequence). This CDR3 has 14 residues. The CDR3 region has the DNA TGTGCCAGCAGTTTAGCAGGGTCTAATTCACCCCTCCACTTT. This gives the protein CASSLAGSNSPLHF.

This clone was detected a few times. The chain links TRBV27 to TRBJ1-2; a possible D gene is TRBD1 (6 bases). The V and J ends lost 3 bases and 3 bases respectively, with 8 bases between them. Germline V gene sequence: CDR1 MNHEY, CDR2 SMNVEV (reference sequence). This CDR3 is 13 amino acids long. CDR3 region: CASSLDRHYGYTF. In nucleotides, the CDR3 is TGTGCCAGCAGTTTGGACAGACACTATGGCTACACCTTC.

DNA for the CDR3: TGTGCCAGCAGCGCGCGCTCCTGGACTAGCGGTTACAATGAGCAGTTCTTC. Translating gives CASSARSWTSGYNEQFF. This chain connects TRBV9 to TRBJ2-1; 10 nucleotides line up with TRBD2. CDR3 length: 17 residues. Trimming cost V 3 bases and J 4 bases; bases outside gene matches: 10. CDR1 is SGDLS, CDR2 YYNGEE, per germline.

By proportion, this clone is hyperexpanded (1% or more). This chain uses TRBV30 with TRBJ1-1; 9 bases align to TRBD1. The V gene end was trimmed by 7 bases and the J gene end by 4 bases; junction bases not matched to a gene: 4. Germline assignment: CDR1 GTSNPN and CDR2 SVGIG (reference sequence). The CDR3 runs 12 residues. As DNA, the CDR3 is TGTGCCTTTGGACAGGGGTTCACTGAAGCTTTCTTT. This gives the protein CAFGQGFTEAFF.

The genes are TRBV30 and TRBJ2-7; TRBD2 matches at 10 bases. Germline CDR1 and CDR2: GTSNPN and SVGIG (reference sequence). The CDR3 is 15 amino acids. V was pared by 0 bases and J by 2 bases, with 4 bases of the junction left unmatched. CDR3 nucleotide sequence: TGTGCCTGGAGTGTATCAGCGGGAGGGCCCTACGAGCAGTACTTC. Its protein is CAWSVSAGGPYEQYF.

V and J are TRBV4-1 and TRBJ1-3; D is unclear. Germline CDR1 and CDR2: MGHRA and YSYEKL. The CDR3 is 19 residues long. Deletions cut 5 bases from V and 2 bases from J, with 25 bases between. The CDR3 reads CASSKLFPVPFATGNTIYF. The CDR3 bases are TGCGCCAGCAGCAAGCTATTTCCAGTGCCCTTCGCCACTGGAAACACCATATATTTT.

This sequence joins TRBV10-1 and TRBJ2-3; no definite D call. Trimming cost V 3 bases and J 3 bases, with 4 bases left between them. There are 12 residues in the CDR3. Per the germline V gene, CDR1 is WNHNN and CDR2 is SYGVQD (reference sequence). In DNA, the CDR3 is TGCGCCAGCAGTGATAGGACAGATACGCAGTATTTT. It codes for CASSDRTDTQYF.

The genes are TRBV6-5 and TRBJ1-2, with D possibly matching TRBD1 (5 bases). CDR1 is MNHEY, CDR2 SVGAGI, per germline. There are 14 residues in the CDR3. Trimming removed 2 bases at V and 6 bases at J, with 13 bases between. CDR3 DNA sequence: TGTGCCAGCAGTTACGGCAGGGACGTAAATGGCTACACCTTC. It yields the protein CASSYGRDVNGYTF.

This rearrangement joins TRBV30 to TRBJ2-3, with D tentatively TRBD2 (5 bases). The germline V gene encodes CDR1 GTSNPN and CDR2 SVGIG (reference sequence). V was pared by 3 bases and J by 4 bases, with 29 bases between. The CDR3 is made up of 19 amino acids. CDR3 sequence reads: CAWRSGSRRPQKDADTQYF. As DNA, the CDR3 is TGTGCCTGGAGGTCCGGTTCCCGGAGGCCTCAAAAGGACGCAGATACGCAGTATTTT. The variable domain in full, with the rest retrieved from reference TRBV30 and TRBJ2-3, is SQTIHQWPATLVQPVGSPLSLECTVEGTSNPNLYWYRQAAGRGLQLLFYSVGIGQISSEVPQNLSASRPQDRQFILSSKKLLLSDSGFYLCAWRSGSRRPQKDADTQYFGPGTRLTVL.

The V and J genes are TRBV28 and TRBJ1-4; D may be TRBD1 (5 bases). The CDR3 length is 12 residues. CDR1 MDHEN and CDR2 SYDVKM come from the germline V gene. Trimming took off 5 bases at V and 7 bases at J, with 8 bases between the two ends. As DNA, the CDR3 is TGTGCCAGCAGTGGGGCAGCTGAAAAACTGTTTTTT. It is translated as CASSGAAEKLFF.

This sequence joins TRBV9 and TRBJ2-3; D gene uncertain. The CDR3 is 13 residues long. CDR1 and CDR2 from the germline V gene are SGDLS and YYNGEE. V lost 2 bases and J 1 base, leaving 5 bases between the germline ends. CDR3 in amino acids: CASSVSGTDTQYF. The CDR3 DNA reads as TGTGCCAGCAGCGTTTCAGGCACAGATACGCAGTATTTT.